The 6 T cell receptor beta chains presented below share a single source sample, sequenced in a study of radiation and T cells in renal cell carcinoma. Generated by immunoSEQ multiplex PCR, the TCRdb table keeps only in-frame clones and is missing some. The sample lists approximately 45,000 clones; approximately 83% were seen once. The time point: baseline pretreatment blood. This sample's treatment: 15 Gy SBRT to primary tumor, nephrectomy 4 weeks later. The sample consisted of blood, taken from a patient whose treatment included radiotherapy and nephrectomy. These receptors all stem from a woman in her seventies with renal cell carcinoma.

The chain's CDR3 is CASSRDAGGGETQYF. The CDR3 nucleotides read TGTGCCAGCAGCCGCGATGCGGGAGGAGGGGAGACCCAGTACTTC. This chain links TRBV5-4 with TRBJ2-5, with TRBD2 matching 8 bases. The V gene end was trimmed by 4 bases and the J gene end by 5 bases; junction bases not matched to a gene: 10. Germline V CDR1 and CDR2: SGHNT, YYREEE (reference sequence). This CDR3 has 15 residues.

The rearrangement uses TRBV4-2 and TRBJ1-3, with 7 nucleotides matching TRBD1. In germline, CDR1 is LGHNA, CDR2 YNFKEQ. V shed 1 base and J 4 bases; nucleotides not matched to a gene: 4. The CDR3 is 15 amino acids. CDR3 nucleotides: TGTGCCAGCAGCCAAGGAGGCAGGGGGGGAAACACCATATATTTT. Translating gives CASSQGGRGGNTIYF.

This chain links TRBV5-1 with TRBJ1-2, with TRBD1 matching 8 bases. This CDR3 contains 15 residues. V lost 4 bases and J lost 3; bases outside the gene matches: 8. The germline gives CDR1 SGHRS, CDR2 YFSETQ. CDR3 sequence reads: CASSETGGEDYGYTF. CDR3 bases: TGCGCCAGCAGCGAAACAGGGGGTGAAGACTATGGCTACACCTTC.

This chain uses TRBV4-3 with TRBJ2-7, with a tentative D call TRBD1 (5 bases). Trimming took off 0 bases at V and 2 bases at J, with 14 bases between the two ends. Germline V gene lookup returns CDR1 LGHNA and CDR2 YSLEER. The CDR3 has 16 residues. CDR3 residues: CASSQEATVFTYEQYF. DNA of the CDR3: TGCGCCAGCAGCCAAGAGGCGACAGTGTTCACCTACGAGCAGTACTTC.

V is TRBV19 and J is TRBJ2-3; the match to TRBD2 covers 12 bases. V lost 5 bases and J lost 3; bases outside the gene matches: 6. Germline V gene sequence: CDR1 LNHDA, CDR2 SQIVND (reference sequence). CDR3 length equals 16 residues. The CDR3 DNA is TGTGCCAGTAGTGTCCGGACTAGCGGGAAAACAGATACGCAGTATTTT. Protein sequence: CASSVRTSGKTDTQYF.

The chain couples TRBV7-9 to TRBJ2-5; TRBD2 agrees at 10 bases. V lost 5 bases and J lost 4; bases outside the gene matches: 10. This CDR3 has 16 residues. The V gene's germline CDR1 is SEHNR and CDR2 FQNEAQ (reference sequence). CDR3 bases: TGTGCCAGCAGCACATCTAGCGGGAGAGGCGGAGAGACCCAGTACTTC. This gives the protein CASSTSSGRGGETQYF.